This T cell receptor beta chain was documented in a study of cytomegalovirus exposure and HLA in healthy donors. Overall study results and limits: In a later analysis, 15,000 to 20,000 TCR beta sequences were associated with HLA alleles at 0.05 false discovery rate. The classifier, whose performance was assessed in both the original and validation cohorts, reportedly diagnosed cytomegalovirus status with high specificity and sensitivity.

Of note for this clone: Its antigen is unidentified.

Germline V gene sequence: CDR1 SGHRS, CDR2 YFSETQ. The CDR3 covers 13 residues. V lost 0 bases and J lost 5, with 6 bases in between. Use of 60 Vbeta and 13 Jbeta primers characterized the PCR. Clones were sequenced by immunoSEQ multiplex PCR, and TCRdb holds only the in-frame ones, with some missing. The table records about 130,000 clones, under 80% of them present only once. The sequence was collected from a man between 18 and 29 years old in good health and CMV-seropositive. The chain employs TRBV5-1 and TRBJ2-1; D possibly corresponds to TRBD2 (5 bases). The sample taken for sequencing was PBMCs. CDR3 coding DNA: TGCGCCAGCAGCTTGGGGAGGAACAATGAGCAGTTCTTC. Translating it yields CASSLGRNNEQFF.